This T cell receptor (beta chain) stems from a study of sequential checkpoint blockade in melanoma. The protocol was immunoSEQ multiplex PCR, while the TCRdb copy is restricted to in-frame clones and leaves out a portion. The table has some 26,000 clones, 75% to 80% seen once. V lost 3 bases, J lost 5 bases, and 19 bases lay in between. Germline-derived CDR1 and CDR2 are MNHEY and SMNVEV (reference sequence). There are 16 residues in the CDR3. The treatment here: randomized to nivolumab then ipilimumab (arm A) or the reverse (arm B). Material: CD8+ T cells sorted from blood (inferred from file names), obtained from a patient given nivolumab and ipilimumab in sequence. V gene TRBV27 combines with J gene TRBJ2-5; possible D gene TRBD1, 5 bases. The TCR was taken from a human donor with melanoma. CDR3: CASSFAWQQGQETQYF. In DNA, the CDR3 is TGTGCCAGCAGTTTCGCCTGGCAGCAGGGTCAGGAGACCCAGTACTTC.